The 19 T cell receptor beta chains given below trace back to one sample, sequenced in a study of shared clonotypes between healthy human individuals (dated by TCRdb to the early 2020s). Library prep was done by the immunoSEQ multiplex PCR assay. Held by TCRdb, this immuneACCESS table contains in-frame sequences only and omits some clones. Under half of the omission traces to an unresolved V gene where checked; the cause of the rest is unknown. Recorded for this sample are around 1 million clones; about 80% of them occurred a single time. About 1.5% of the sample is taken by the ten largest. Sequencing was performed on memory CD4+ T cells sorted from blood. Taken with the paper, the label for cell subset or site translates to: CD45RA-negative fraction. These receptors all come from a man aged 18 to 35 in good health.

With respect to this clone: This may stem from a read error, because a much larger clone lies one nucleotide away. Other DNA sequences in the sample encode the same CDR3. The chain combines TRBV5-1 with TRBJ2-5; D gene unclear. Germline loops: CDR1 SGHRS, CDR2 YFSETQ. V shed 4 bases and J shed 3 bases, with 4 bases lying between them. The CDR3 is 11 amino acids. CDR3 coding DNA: TGCGCCAGCAGCCTGGAAGAGACCCAGTACTTC. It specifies CASSLEETQYF.

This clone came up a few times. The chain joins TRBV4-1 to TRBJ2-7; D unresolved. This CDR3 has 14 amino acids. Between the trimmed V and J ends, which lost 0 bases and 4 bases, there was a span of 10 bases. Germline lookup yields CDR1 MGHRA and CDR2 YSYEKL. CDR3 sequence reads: CASSQDLGPYEQYF. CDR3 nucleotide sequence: TGCGCCAGCAGCCAAGATCTCGGACCGTACGAGCAGTACTTC.

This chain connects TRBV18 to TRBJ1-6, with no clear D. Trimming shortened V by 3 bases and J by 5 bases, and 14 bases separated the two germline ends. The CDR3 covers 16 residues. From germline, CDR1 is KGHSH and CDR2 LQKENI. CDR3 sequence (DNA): TGTGCCAGCTCACCCTCGGAAGGGCGGAATAATTCACCCCTCCACTTT. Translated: CASSPSEGRNNSPLHF. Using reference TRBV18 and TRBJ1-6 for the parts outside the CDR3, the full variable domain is NAGVMQNPRHLVRRRGQEARLRCSPMKGHSHVYWYRQLPEEGLKFMVYLQKENIIDESGMPKERFSAEFPKEGPSILRIQQVVRGDSAAYFCASSPSEGRNNSPLHFGNGTRLTVT.

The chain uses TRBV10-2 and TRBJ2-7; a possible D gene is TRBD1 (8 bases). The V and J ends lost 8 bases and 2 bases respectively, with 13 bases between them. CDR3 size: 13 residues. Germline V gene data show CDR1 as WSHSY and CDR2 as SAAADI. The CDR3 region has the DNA TGCGCCAGCGGACAGGGAGGGCCCTACGAGCAGTACTTC. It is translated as CASGQGGPYEQYF.

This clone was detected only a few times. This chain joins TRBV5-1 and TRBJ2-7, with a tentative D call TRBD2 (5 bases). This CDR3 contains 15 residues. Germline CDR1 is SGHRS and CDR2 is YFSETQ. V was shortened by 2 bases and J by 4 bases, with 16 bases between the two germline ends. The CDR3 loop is CASSLESGFLYEQYF. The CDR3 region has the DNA TGCGCCAGCAGCTTAGAAAGCGGATTTTTATACGAGCAGTACTTC.

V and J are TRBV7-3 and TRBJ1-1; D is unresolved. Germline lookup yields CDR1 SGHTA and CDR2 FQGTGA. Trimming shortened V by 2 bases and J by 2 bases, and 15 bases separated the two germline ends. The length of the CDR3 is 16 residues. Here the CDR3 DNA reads TGTGCCAGCAGCTTAGGGTCTCTGGTACTTAACACTGAAGCTTTCTTT. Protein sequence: CASSLGSLVLNTEAFF.

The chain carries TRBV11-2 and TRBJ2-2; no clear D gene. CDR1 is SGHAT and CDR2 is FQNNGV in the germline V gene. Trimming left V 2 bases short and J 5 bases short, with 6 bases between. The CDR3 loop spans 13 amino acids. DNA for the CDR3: TGTGCCAGCAGCTTATGGGGTACCGGGGAGCTGTTTTTT. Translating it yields CASSLWGTGELFF.

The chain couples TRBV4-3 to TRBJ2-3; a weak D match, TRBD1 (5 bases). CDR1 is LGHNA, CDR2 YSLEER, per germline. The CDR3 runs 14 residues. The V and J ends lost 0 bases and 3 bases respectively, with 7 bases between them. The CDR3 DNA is TGCGCCAGCAGCCAAGAGACAGCTACAGATACGCAGTATTTT. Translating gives CASSQETATDTQYF.

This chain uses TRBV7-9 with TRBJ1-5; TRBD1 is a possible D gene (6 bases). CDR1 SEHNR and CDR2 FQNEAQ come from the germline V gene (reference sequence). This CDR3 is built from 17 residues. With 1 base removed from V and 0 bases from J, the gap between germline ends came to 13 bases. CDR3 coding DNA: TGTGCCAGCAGCTTAGTCAGGGGAGTATATAGCAATCAGCCCCAGCATTTT. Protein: CASSLVRGVYSNQPQHF.

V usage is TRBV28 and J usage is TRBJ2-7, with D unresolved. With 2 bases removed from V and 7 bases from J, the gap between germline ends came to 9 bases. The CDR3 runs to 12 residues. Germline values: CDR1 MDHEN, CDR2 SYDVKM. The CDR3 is CASSLRQKEQYF. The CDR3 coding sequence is TGTGCCAGCAGTTTAAGGCAGAAAGAGCAGTACTTC.

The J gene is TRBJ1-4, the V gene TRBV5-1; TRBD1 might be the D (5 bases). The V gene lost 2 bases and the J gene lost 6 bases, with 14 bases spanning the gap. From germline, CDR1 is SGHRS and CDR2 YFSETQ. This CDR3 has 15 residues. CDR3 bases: TGCGCCAGCAGCTTCACGGGGGGTATTGATGAAAAACTGTTTTTT. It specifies CASSFTGGIDEKLFF.

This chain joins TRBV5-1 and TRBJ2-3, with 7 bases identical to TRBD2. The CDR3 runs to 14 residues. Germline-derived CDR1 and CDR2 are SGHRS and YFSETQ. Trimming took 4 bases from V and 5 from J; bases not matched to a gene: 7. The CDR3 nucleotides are TGCGCCAGCAGCGCCCGATCTAGCGGAGATACGCAGTATTTT. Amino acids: CASSARSSGDTQYF.

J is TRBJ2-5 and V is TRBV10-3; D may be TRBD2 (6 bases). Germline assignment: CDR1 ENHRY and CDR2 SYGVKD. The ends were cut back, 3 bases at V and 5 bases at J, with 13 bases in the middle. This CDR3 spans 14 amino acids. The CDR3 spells CAISDFSGGETQYF. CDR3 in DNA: TGTGCCATCAGTGACTTTAGCGGTGGGGAGACCCAGTACTTC.

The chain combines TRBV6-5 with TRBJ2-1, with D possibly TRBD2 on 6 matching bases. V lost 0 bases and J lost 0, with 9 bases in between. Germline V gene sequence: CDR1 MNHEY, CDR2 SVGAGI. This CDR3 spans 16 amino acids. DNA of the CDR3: TGTGCCAGCAGTTACTCGGACGGGAGCTCCTACAATGAGCAGTTCTTC. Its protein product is CASSYSDGSSYNEQFF.

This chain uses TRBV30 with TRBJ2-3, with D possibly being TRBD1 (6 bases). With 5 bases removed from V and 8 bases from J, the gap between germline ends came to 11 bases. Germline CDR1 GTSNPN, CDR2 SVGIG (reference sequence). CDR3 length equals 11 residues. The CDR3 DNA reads TGTGCCTGGGGAAGAGGGGGTACGCAGTATTTT. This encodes CAWGRGGTQYF.

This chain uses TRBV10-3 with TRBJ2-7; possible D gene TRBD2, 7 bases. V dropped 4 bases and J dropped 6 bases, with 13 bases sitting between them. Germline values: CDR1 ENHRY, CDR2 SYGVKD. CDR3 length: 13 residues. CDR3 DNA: TGTGCCATCAGTGGAGGGGGGGACGGCGAGCAGTACTTC. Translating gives CAISGGGDGEQYF.

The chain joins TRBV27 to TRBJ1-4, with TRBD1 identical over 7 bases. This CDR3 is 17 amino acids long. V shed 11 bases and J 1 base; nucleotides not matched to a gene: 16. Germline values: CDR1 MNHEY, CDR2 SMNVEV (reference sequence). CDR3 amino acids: CASCSDRAPKTNEKLFF. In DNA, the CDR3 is TGTGCCTCGTGTTCCGACAGGGCCCCGAAAACTAATGAAAAACTGTTTTTT.

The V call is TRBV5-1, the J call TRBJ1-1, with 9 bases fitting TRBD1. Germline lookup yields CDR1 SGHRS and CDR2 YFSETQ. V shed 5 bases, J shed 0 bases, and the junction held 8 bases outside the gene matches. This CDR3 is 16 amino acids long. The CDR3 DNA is TGCGCCAGCAGTAGGGGGACAGGGAACATGAACACTGAAGCTTTCTTT. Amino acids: CASSRGTGNMNTEAFF.

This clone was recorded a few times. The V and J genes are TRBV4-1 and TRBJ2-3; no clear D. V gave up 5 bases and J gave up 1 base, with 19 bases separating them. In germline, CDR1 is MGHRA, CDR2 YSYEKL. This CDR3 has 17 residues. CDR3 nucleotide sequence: TGCGCCAGCAGCATACGAAGGACGGCGGCGGGCACAGATACGCAGTATTTT. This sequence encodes CASSIRRTAAGTDTQYF.